This T cell receptor (beta chain) was found in a study of early T cells in non-severe SARS-CoV-2 infection. At the level of the study: Sequencing was performed on bulk RNA from unsorted whole blood, leaving chains unpaired. Study results and limitations: Sequences matched to VDJdb favored anti-spike CD8 responses, while private and CD4 specificities were missed.

This clonotype has ten or more counts. The target antigen is unknown. Unique molecular identifiers were attached to individual cDNA molecules. TCRdb processed the 5' RACE reads anew with MiXCR; each CDR3 protein has one entry. This sample has 80,000 to 100,000 distinct CDR3 sequences; around an eighth occur once, and the top ten carry around 7%. This CDR3 has 21 amino acids. V shed 2 bases and J 0 bases; nucleotides not matched to a gene: 18. The sequence was obtained from an adult who was a healthcare worker with PCR-confirmed SARS-CoV-2 infection or an uninfected control (not recorded which). The source material was whole blood. The chain joins TRBV12-3 or TRBV12-4 to TRBJ2-2, with 7 bases fitting TRBD2. CDR3 loop: CASSLFWVWAGDGTNTGELFF. CDR3 sequence (DNA): TGTGCCAGCAGTTTATTTTGGGTCTGGGCGGGAGATGGGACGAACACCGGGGAGCTGTTTTTT.